One sample yielded the 19 T cell receptor beta chains listed below, sequenced in a study of spatial heterogeneity in lung cancer. Study findings and constraints: Expanded intratumoral alpha and beta TCR counts tracked tumor mutation counts.

Time point noted: sample taken at primary tumor resection. Their antigen targets remain unknown. TCRdb independently ran MiXCR on the 5' RACE reads; one entry per CDR3 protein. The sample lists around 9,900 distinct CDR3 sequences, approximately 5.1% occurring once. The source was lung tumor tissue, collected at surgery. The receptors were sampled from a female donor with early-stage non-small cell lung cancer.

This clonotype was seen at least ten times. The rearrangement uses TRBV29-1 and TRBJ2-1; 12 nucleotides agree with TRBD1. This CDR3 has 14 amino acids. Germline trimming cut 5 bases from V and 6 bases from J; bases unmatched to any gene: 5. Germline V gene lookup returns CDR1 SQVTM and CDR2 ANQGSEA. The DNA for the CDR3 is TGCAGCGTTTTCCCGGGACAGGGGGCCAATGAGCAGTTCTTC. This sequence encodes CSVFPGQGANEQFF.

The V gene is TRBV3-1, the J gene TRBJ2-7; 8 nucleotides agree with TRBD2. Germline loops: CDR1 LGHDT, CDR2 YNNKEL (reference sequence). The J segment lost 4 bases and the V segment lost 2 bases, leaving 7 bases of the junction unmatched. The CDR3 runs 15 residues. CDR3 DNA sequence: TGTGCCAGCAGCCAAAGGCGCGGGGGGATGTACGAGCAGTACTTC. This translates into CASSQRRGGMYEQYF.

This clonotype was counted ten times or more. This rearrangement joins TRBV10-2 to TRBJ1-5, with unresolved D. V lost 9 bases to trimming and J lost 2 bases, with 8 bases between them. This CDR3 contains 12 residues. Germline V gives CDR1 WSHSY, CDR2 SAAADI. CDR3 residues: CASREGNQPQHF. In DNA form, the CDR3 reads TGCGCCAGTCGAGAGGGCAATCAGCCCCAGCATTTT.

The table lists this clonotype with many counts. This chain connects TRBV5-5 to TRBJ2-7; 7 bases match TRBD2. V dropped 0 bases and J dropped 5; count of bases not matched to a gene: 11. There are 16 residues in the CDR3. CDR1 is SGHKS and CDR2 is YYEKEE in the germline V gene (reference sequence). CDR3 protein: CASSLALAVEGDEQYF. CDR3 bases: TGTGCCAGCAGCTTGGCCCTAGCGGTCGAGGGTGACGAGCAGTACTTC.

This clonotype was detected a few times. CDR3 residues: CASSVDPSGLNYGYTF. Written as DNA, the CDR3 is TGTGCCAGCAGCGTTGATCCATCAGGACTTAACTATGGCTACACCTTC. The genes are TRBV9 and TRBJ1-2; D is ambiguous. Per germline, CDR1 SGDLS and CDR2 YYNGEE. The germline V and J ends were trimmed by 2 bases and 1 base, with 15 bases remaining between them. The CDR3 contains 16 residues.

This clonotype was observed many times. The rearrangement uses TRBV29-1 and TRBJ2-1; 11 bases line up with TRBD2. The CDR3 sequence is 14 residues long. From germline, CDR1 is SQVTM and CDR2 ANQGSEA. Trimming at V came to 5 bases and at J to 7 bases, leaving 7 bases not matched to a gene. CDR3 sequence (DNA): TGCAGCGTTCGGGTTAGCGGGAGGGTAAATGAGCAGTTCTTC. Translation gives CSVRVSGRVNEQFF.

This clonotype was recorded at least ten times. The gene calls are TRBV2 and TRBJ1-5; TRBD1 matches 7 bases. This CDR3 region has 19 residues. V shed 0 bases and J 4 bases; nucleotides not matched to a gene: 15. CDR1 is SNHLY, CDR2 FYNNEI, per germline. The CDR3 here is CASSEATWTGSVGNQPQHF. CDR3 in DNA: TGTGCCAGCAGTGAAGCGACCTGGACAGGATCGGTCGGGAATCAGCCCCAGCATTTT.

Many counts were recorded for this clonotype. The chain recombines TRBV7-6 with TRBJ2-5; tentatively, D is TRBD1 (5 bases). Per the germline V gene, CDR1 is SGHVS and CDR2 is FNYEAQ. This CDR3 contains 15 residues. V lost 3 bases and J lost 0, with 11 bases in between. CDR3 sequence (DNA): TGTGCCAGCAGCTTGGGGAAGGGGCACCAAGAGACCCAGTACTTC. It translates to CASSLGKGHQETQYF. Complete variable domain (other parts from reference TRBV7-6 and TRBJ2-5): GAGVSQSPRYKVTKRGQDVALRCDPISGHVSLYWYRQALGQGPEFLTYFNYEAQQDKSGLPNDRFSAERPEGSISTLTIQRTEQRDSAMYRCASSLGKGHQETQYFGPGTRLLVL.

This clonotype was detected ten times or more. In DNA, the CDR3 is TGCAGCGTTCTGAGCGACACGTCTAATGAAAAACTGTTTTTT. Its translation: CSVLSDTSNEKLFF. The chain is built from TRBV29-1 and TRBJ1-4; D is unclear. Germline V CDR1 and CDR2: SQVTM, ANQGSEA. The CDR3 has 14 amino acids. V lost 5 bases and J 3 bases, leaving 13 bases between the germline ends. The whole variable domain, remainder taken from reference TRBV29-1 and TRBJ1-4, is SAVISQKPSRDICQRGTSLTIQCQVDSQVTMMFWYRQQPGQSLTLIATANQGSEATYESGFVIDKFPISRPNLTFSTLTVSNMSPEDSSIYLCSVLSDTSNEKLFFGSGTQLSVL.

This clonotype was counted at least ten times. The chain joins TRBV7-2 to TRBJ2-5; 9 bases are a match to TRBD1. This CDR3 spans 15 amino acids. The germline V gene encodes CDR1 SGHTA and CDR2 FQGNSA. Losses at the gene ends were 1 base for V and 2 bases for J; bases not matched to a gene: 2. The DNA for the CDR3 is TGTGCCAGCAGCTTAGACAGGGGGCTACAAGAGACCCAGTACTTC. Translation gives CASSLDRGLQETQYF.

Many counts were recorded for this clonotype. DNA of the CDR3: TGCAGTGCTAGAGATCAGTCCCTTTGGGACAACAATGAGCAGTTCTTC. As protein: CSARDQSLWDNNEQFF. The rearrangement joins TRBV20-1 to TRBJ2-1; tentatively, D is TRBD1 (6 bases). CDR1 and CDR2 from the germline V gene are DFQATT and SNEGSKA (reference sequence). V dropped 0 bases and J dropped 5 bases, with 17 bases sitting between them. The CDR3 has 16 amino acids.

This clonotype was seen at least ten times. The rearrangement joins TRBV7-2 to TRBJ2-7; TRBD2 aligns across 7 bases. V was clipped by 1 base and J by 2 bases; unmatched bases: 2. Germline CDR1 reads SGHTA; CDR2 reads FQGNSA. The CDR3 contains 14 residues. CDR3 DNA sequence: TGTGCCAGCAGCTTAGTAGCGGGTACCTACGAGCAGTACTTC. This translates into CASSLVAGTYEQYF.

By its share, this clonotype is medium-sized (0.01 to 0.1%). The rearrangement links TRBV2 to TRBJ2-7; 7 nucleotides agree with TRBD1. Germline trimming cut 6 bases from V and 2 bases from J; bases unmatched to any gene: 10. This CDR3 has 15 residues. CDR1 is SNHLY and CDR2 is FYNNEI in the germline V gene. As DNA, the CDR3 is TGTGCCAGCAGAGACACACCGACAGGGCCCTACGAGCAGTACTTC. Translating it yields CASRDTPTGPYEQYF.

This clonotype occurred many times. V usage is TRBV18 and J usage is TRBJ2-5; tentatively, D is TRBD1 (6 bases). Germline lookup yields CDR1 KGHSH and CDR2 LQKENI. This CDR3 has 19 residues. V lost 2 bases to trimming and J lost 6 bases, with 28 bases between them. CDR3 in amino acids: CASSPNRVSWSGQPKTQYF. In DNA form, the CDR3 reads TGTGCCAGCTCACCAAACAGGGTTTCCTGGTCTGGACAGCCGAAGACCCAGTACTTC.

This clonotype was picked up many times. The chain links TRBV15 to TRBJ2-1, with D perhaps matching TRBD2 (6 bases). V lost 1 base and J lost 10, with 11 bases in between. This CDR3 spans 13 amino acids. Germline CDR1 LNHNV, CDR2 YYDKDF (reference sequence). The CDR3 region has the DNA TGTGCCACCAGCAGAGCCCGGCTAGCGGAGCAGTTCTTC. It yields the protein CATSRARLAEQFF.

This clonotype came up many times. The CDR3 sequence is CSGVGEGYGYTF. The CDR3 bases are TGCAGTGGGGTAGGGGAAGGCTATGGCTACACCTTC. This rearrangement joins TRBV20-1 to TRBJ1-2, with D maybe TRBD1 (5 bases). Trimming removed 7 bases at V and 4 bases at J, with 13 bases between. Germline V CDR1 and CDR2: DFQATT, SNEGSKA (reference sequence). The CDR3 runs to 12 residues.

Judged by abundance, this clonotype is medium-sized. The chain carries TRBV4-1 and TRBJ2-7, with D possibly TRBD1 on 6 matching bases. Trimming shortened V by 1 base and J by 0 bases, and 13 bases separated the two germline ends. The germline gives CDR1 MGHRA, CDR2 YSYEKL. This CDR3 is 16 amino acids long. This chain's CDR3 is CASSQVSTGSSYEQYF. The CDR3 region has the DNA TGCGCCAGCAGCCAAGTAAGCACAGGGAGCTCCTACGAGCAGTACTTC.

This clonotype was counted many times. This chain connects TRBV5-6 to TRBJ2-4; possible D gene TRBD2, 6 bases. This CDR3 contains 14 residues. Looked up from germline, CDR1 is SGHDT and CDR2 is YYEEEE. The ends were cut back, 2 bases at V and 2 bases at J, with 8 bases in the middle. This CDR3 is CASSFAGTKNIQYF. The CDR3 DNA reads TGTGCCAGCAGCTTTGCGGGGACCAAAAACATTCAGTACTTC. Supplemented by reference TRBV5-6 and TRBJ2-4, the full variable domain reads DAGVTQSPTHLIKTRGQQVTLRCSPKSGHDTVSWYQQALGQGPQFIFQYYEEEERQRGNFPDRFSGHQFPNYSSELNVNALLLGDSALYLCASSFAGTKNIQYFGAGTRLSVL.

This clonotype was detected ten times or more. This chain uses TRBV29-1 with TRBJ1-4; D is unclear. Germline loops: CDR1 SQVTM, CDR2 ANQGSEA. The CDR3 loop spans 12 amino acids. Deletions cut 7 bases from V and 7 bases from J, with 13 bases between. The CDR3 sequence: CSALWYGEKLFF. DNA for the CDR3: TGCAGCGCCCTCTGGTATGGTGAAAAACTGTTTTTT.